A selection of T cell receptor beta chains follows, all from one sample in a study of shared clonotypes between healthy human individuals. Assay used: immunoSEQ multiplex PCR; TCRdb lists only in-frame clones, some missing. The table shows around 300,000 clones, with over 75% occurring only once. The sample was memory CD8+ T cells sorted from blood. The receptor source for this set is a man between 18 and 35 years old in good health. Both conserved end residues are part of each CDR3. The order of the fields is clone size, D gene, V gene, J gene, CDR3 DNA, CDR3 protein. D genes are given only for firm matches. Some rows mark clone size as missing; the rest say once, few, many or name a class of expanded clone.

size: -
D: -
V: TRBV10-2
J: TRBJ2-7
DNA: TGCGCCAGCAGCCTGACAGGAAACTACGAGCAGTACTTC
CDR3: CASSLTGNYEQYF

size: -
D: -
V: TRBV7-8
J: TRBJ2-7
DNA: TGTGCCAGCAGCCCGCCGGGAATATCCTACGAGCAGTACTTC
CDR3: CASSPPGISYEQYF

size: -
D: -
V: TRBV6-6
J: TRBJ2-5
DNA: TGTGCCAGCACCGTAGGCCAAGAGACCCAGTACTTC
CDR3: CASTVGQETQYF

size: -
D: -
V: TRBV27
J: TRBJ2-3
DNA: TGTGCCAGCAGTTTAAGGGGCTTGGACAGTTACACAGATACGCAGTATTTT
CDR3: CASSLRGLDSYTDTQYF

size: -
D: -
V: TRBV5-5
J: TRBJ2-2
DNA: TGTGCCAGCAGTGTGCCGGGGGATCGAGCCGGGGAGCTGTTTTTT
CDR3: CASSVPGDRAGELFF

size: -
D: -
V: TRBV5-6
J: TRBJ2-7
DNA: TGTGCCAGCAGCTCCTACGGGACAACCTACGAGCAGTACTTC
CDR3: CASSSYGTTYEQYF

size: -
D: -
V: TRBV28
J: TRBJ2-7
DNA: TGTGCCAGCAGTTTCACTGGGACCTTCGCCTACGAGCAGTACTTC
CDR3: CASSFTGTFAYEQYF

size: -
D: TRBD1
V: TRBV2
J: TRBJ2-5
DNA: TGTGCCAGCAGTCAGACAGGGCCCCAAGAGACCCAGTACTTC
CDR3: CASSQTGPQETQYF

size: -
D: -
V: TRBV5-5
J: TRBJ2-7
DNA: TGTGCCAGCAGCTTGGCCGTTACCTACGAGCAGTACTTC
CDR3: CASSLAVTYEQYF

size: -
D: -
V: TRBV2
J: TRBJ1-6
DNA: TGTGCCAGGAAATTGGGTCAACTTAATTCACCCCTCCACTTT
CDR3: CARKLGQLNSPLHF

size: -
D: TRBD2
V: TRBV10-2
J: TRBJ2-1
DNA: TGCGCCACCACTCCTAGCGGGCTCTACAATGAGCAGTTCTTC
CDR3: CATTPSGLYNEQFF

size: once
D: -
V: TRBV6-5
J: TRBJ2-7
DNA: TGTGCCAGCAGCCTAGGGTGGCTGGACGAGCAGTACTTC
CDR3: CASSLGWLDEQYF

size: -
D: TRBD2
V: TRBV29-1
J: TRBJ2-2
DNA: TGCAGCGTTGAGATCGCGGGGGATAACACCGGGGAGCTGTTTTTT
CDR3: CSVEIAGDNTGELFF

size: -
D: TRBD1
V: TRBV5-1
J: TRBJ1-2
DNA: TGCGCCAGCAGCTTACAGGGGAATGGCTACACCTTC
CDR3: CASSLQGNGYTF

size: -
D: TRBD2
V: TRBV6-5
J: TRBJ2-7
DNA: TGTGCCAGCAGTTACCGAGCGGGAGGCGAGCAGTACTTC
CDR3: CASSYRAGGEQYF

size: -
D: TRBD1
V: TRBV30
J: TRBJ2-6
DNA: TGTGCCTGGAGTTCAACATTCAGGGACAGGGCCCCTGGGGCCAACGTCCTGACTTTC
CDR3: CAWSSTFRDRAPGANVLTF

size: -
D: TRBD2
V: TRBV11-3
J: TRBJ2-2
DNA: TGTGCCAGCAGCTCCCGGCTAGCGGGAGGCACCGGGGAGCTGTTTTTT
CDR3: CASSSRLAGGTGELFF

size: -
D: -
V: TRBV19
J: TRBJ2-2
DNA: TGTGCCAGTAGTGACCAATCAGGCACCGGGGAGCTGTTTTTT
CDR3: CASSDQSGTGELFF

size: -
D: -
V: TRBV13
J: TRBJ2-1
DNA: TGTGCCAGCTCGATAGGGGGGAGCTACAATGAGCAGTTCTTC
CDR3: CASSIGGSYNEQFF

size: -
D: -
V: TRBV7-9
J: TRBJ2-3
DNA: TGTGCCAGCAGCGCGAATCTCGGGGATACGCAGTATTTT
CDR3: CASSANLGDTQYF

size: -
D: -
V: TRBV9
J: TRBJ1-2
DNA: TGTGCCAGCAGCGTAGCTGTGCTACCCTATGGCTACACCTTC
CDR3: CASSVAVLPYGYTF

size: -
D: -
V: TRBV6-1
J: TRBJ1-5
DNA: TGTGCCAGCAGTGTTCTCGGGACACCGAGCAATCAGCCCCAGCATTTT
CDR3: CASSVLGTPSNQPQHF

size: -
D: TRBD2
V: TRBV2
J: TRBJ2-7
DNA: TGTGCCAGCAGTTCACTTCAGCGGGAGTCCTACGAGCAGTACTTC
CDR3: CASSSLQRESYEQYF